This TCR beta chain is drawn from a study of T cells after yellow fever vaccination. General study points: Overall, a small share of clonotypes was seen in both CD4 and CD8 compartments. Any FACS-sorted repertoire could hold abundant clonotypes that contaminate it from the bulk population.

Comments on this clonotype: What it binds is not known.

Germline V lookup: CDR1 SGHRS, CDR2 YFSETQ. The CDR3 length is 14 residues. V was clipped by 3 bases and J by 8 bases; unmatched bases: 10. TCRdb re-called the 5' RACE reads with MiXCR, one entry per CDR3 protein. The sample has approximately 240,000 distinct CDR3 sequences, over 3% seen once; the top ten hold about a fifth. This receptor was taken from a man between 18 and 35 years old who received the YFV17D yellow fever vaccine. This specimen consisted of PBMCs, obtained 15 days after the yellow fever booster vaccination. The V and J genes are TRBV5-1 and TRBJ1-2, with 7 bases aligning to TRBD1. CDR3 bases: TGCGCCAGCAGCTGGGGACAGTCCCTAGGAGGCTACACCTTC. The encoded protein is CASSWGQSLGGYTF.